This TCR beta chain comes out of a study of cytomegalovirus exposure and HLA in healthy donors. The primer mix had 60 Vbeta and 13 Jbeta primers. Per the authors' pipeline: Roughly 9.9 million shared chains were among the approximately 82 million unique TCR beta chains that a later analysis counted. Data came from immunoSEQ multiplex PCR; TCRdb stores just in-frame clones and leaves some out. V and J calls and clone size are given by that table; D and trimming were obtained from the DNA. The profile shows some 110,000 clones, roughly 80% of them singletons. Study outcomes and limitations: It was assumed in the presence/absence analyses that sequencing depth was roughly uniform across donors. The listing of 150 or so TCR beta chains classed them as cytomegalovirus-associated.

Details on this clone: The target antigen is unknown.

The sequenced sample consisted of PBMCs. This sequence was found in a man aged 35-49 years in good health and CMV-seronegative.

For the CDR3, the DNA is TGTGCCAGCAGCGATGCGGTTAGCGGGGGGGAGCTGTTTTTT. As protein: CASSDAVSGGELFF. This chain uses TRBV7-9 with TRBJ2-2; 7 bases line up with TRBD2. Trimming cost V 5 bases and J 8 bases; bases outside gene matches: 8. The CDR3 contains 14 residues. Germline CDR1 reads SEHNR; CDR2 reads FQNEAQ (reference sequence). Filled out from reference TRBV7-9 and TRBJ2-2, the complete variable domain reads DTGVSQNPRHKITKRGQNVTFRCDPISEHNRLYWYRQTLGQGPEFLTYFQNEAQLEKSRLLSDRFSAERPKGSFSTLEIQRTEQGDSAMYLCASSDAVSGGELFFGEGSRLTVL.